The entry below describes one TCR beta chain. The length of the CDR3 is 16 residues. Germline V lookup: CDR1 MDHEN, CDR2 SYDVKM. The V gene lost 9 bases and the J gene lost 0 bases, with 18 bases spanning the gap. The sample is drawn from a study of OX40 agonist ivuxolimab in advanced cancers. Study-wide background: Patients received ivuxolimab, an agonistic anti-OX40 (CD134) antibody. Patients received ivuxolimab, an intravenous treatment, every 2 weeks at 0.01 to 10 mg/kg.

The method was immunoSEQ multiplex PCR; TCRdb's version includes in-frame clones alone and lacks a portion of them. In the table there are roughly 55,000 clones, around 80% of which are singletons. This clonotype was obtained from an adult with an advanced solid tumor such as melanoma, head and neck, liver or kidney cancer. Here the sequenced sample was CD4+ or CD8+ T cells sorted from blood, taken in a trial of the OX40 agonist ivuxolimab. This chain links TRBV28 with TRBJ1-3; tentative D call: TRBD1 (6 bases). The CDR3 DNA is TGTGCCAGTAGAGGAGGGGGATGGAGCTCTGGAAACACCATATATTTT. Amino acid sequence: CASRGGGWSSGNTIYF.